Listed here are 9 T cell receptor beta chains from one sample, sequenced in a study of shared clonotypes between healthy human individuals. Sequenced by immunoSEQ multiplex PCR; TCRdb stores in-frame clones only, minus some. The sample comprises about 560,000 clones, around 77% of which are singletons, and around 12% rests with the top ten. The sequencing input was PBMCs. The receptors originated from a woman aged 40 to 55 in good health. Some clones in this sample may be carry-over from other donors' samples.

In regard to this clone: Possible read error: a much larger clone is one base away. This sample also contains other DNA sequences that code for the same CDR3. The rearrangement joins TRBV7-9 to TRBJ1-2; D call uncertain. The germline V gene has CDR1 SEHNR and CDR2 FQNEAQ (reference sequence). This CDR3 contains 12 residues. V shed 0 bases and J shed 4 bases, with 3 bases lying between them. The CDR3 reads CASSLAGYGYTF. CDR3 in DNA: TGTGCCAGCAGCTTAGCAGGCTATGGCTACACCTTC.

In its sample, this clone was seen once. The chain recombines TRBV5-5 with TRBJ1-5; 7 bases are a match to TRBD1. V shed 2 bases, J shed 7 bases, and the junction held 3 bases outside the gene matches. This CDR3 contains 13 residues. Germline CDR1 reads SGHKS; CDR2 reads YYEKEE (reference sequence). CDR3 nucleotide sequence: TGTGCCAGCAGCTTTACAGGGGCCCAGCCCCAGCATTTT. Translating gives CASSFTGAQPQHF.

The CDR3 region is CASSLWDPPTQYF. CDR3 nucleotide sequence: TGTGCCAGCAGCTTGTGGGACCCCCCGACCCAGTACTTC. The chain recombines TRBV7-9 with TRBJ2-5; D may correspond to TRBD1 or TRBD2 (5 bases each). V gave up 3 bases and J gave up 7 bases, with 12 bases separating them. The germline V gene has CDR1 SEHNR and CDR2 FQNEAQ (reference sequence). There are 13 residues in the CDR3. Drawing the rest from reference TRBV7-9 and TRBJ2-5, the complete variable domain is DTGVSQNPRHKITKRGQNVTFRCDPISEHNRLYWYRQTLGQGPEFLTYFQNEAQLEKSRLLSDRFSAERPKGSFSTLEIQRTEQGDSAMYLCASSLWDPPTQYFGPGTRLLVL.

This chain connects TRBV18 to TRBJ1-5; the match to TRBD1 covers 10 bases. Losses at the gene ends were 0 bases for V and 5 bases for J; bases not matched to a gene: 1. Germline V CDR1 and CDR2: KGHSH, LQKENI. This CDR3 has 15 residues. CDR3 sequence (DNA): TGTGCCAGCTCACCACCAGGGACAGGGGATCAGCCCCAGCATTTT. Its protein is CASSPPGTGDQPQHF.

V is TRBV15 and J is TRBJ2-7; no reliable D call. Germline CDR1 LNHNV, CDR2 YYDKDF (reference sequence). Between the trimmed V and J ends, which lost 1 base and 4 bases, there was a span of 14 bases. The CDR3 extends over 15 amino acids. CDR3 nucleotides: TGTGCCACCAGCAGAGTCTGGAGTAGCCTATACGAGCAGTACTTC. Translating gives CATSRVWSSLYEQYF.

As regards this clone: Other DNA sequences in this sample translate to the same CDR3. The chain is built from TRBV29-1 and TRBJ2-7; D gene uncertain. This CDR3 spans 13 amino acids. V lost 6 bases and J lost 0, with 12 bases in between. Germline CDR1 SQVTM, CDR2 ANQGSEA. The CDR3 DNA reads TGCAGCGTGAGGACCGCAAGCTCCTACGAGCAGTACTTC. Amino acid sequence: CSVRTASSYEQYF.

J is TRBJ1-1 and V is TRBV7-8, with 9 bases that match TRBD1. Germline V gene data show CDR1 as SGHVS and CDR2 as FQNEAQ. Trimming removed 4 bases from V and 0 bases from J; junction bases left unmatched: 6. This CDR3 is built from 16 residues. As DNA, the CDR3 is TGTGCCAGCAGCTCCCCGACAGGGGGGATGAACACTGAAGCTTTCTTT. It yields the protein CASSSPTGGMNTEAFF.

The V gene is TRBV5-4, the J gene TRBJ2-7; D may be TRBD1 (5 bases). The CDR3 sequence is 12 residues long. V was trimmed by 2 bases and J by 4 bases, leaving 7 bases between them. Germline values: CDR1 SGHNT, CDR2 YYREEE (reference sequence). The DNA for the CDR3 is TGTGCCAGCAGCTTAGGGGAATACGAGCAGTACTTC. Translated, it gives CASSLGEYEQYF.

Written as DNA, the CDR3 is TGTGCCAGCAGCGTAGGTCAGATAGCGGGAGGGCCTTACAATGAGCAGTTCTTC. Its protein product is CASSVGQIAGGPYNEQFF. The chain is built from TRBV9 and TRBJ2-1; 11 bases agree with TRBD2. V lost 0 bases, J lost 4 bases, and 9 bases stayed unmatched. Germline V gives CDR1 SGDLS, CDR2 YYNGEE. The CDR3 contains 18 residues.